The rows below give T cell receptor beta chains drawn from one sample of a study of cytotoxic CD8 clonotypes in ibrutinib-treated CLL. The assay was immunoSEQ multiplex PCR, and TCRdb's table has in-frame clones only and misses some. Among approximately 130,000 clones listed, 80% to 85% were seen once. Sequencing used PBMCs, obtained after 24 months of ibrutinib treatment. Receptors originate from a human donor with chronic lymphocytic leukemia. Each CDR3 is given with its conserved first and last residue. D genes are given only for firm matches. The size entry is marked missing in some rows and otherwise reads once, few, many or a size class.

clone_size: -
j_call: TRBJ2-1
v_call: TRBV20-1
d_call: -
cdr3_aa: CSAPIGGFRFF
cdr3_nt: TGCAGTGCCCCGATCGGAGGGTTTCGGTTCTTC

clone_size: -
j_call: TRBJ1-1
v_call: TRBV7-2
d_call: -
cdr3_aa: CASSLSIRSTEAFF
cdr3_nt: TGTGCCAGCAGCCTCAGTATCCGGTCCACTGAAGCTTTCTTT

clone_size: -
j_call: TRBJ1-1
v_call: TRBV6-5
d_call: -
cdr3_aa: CASRWAGNTEAFF
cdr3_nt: TGTGCCAGCAGGTGGGCGGGGAACACTGAAGCTTTCTTT

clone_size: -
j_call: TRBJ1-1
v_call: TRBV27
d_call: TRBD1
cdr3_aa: CASSLRGQGLMNTEAFF
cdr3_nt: TGTGCCAGCAGTTTAAGGGGACAGGGTCTTATGAACACTGAAGCTTTCTTT

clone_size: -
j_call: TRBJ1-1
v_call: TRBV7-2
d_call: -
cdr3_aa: CASSTQLNTEAFF
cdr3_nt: TGTGCCAGCAGCACACAGCTTAACACTGAAGCTTTCTTT

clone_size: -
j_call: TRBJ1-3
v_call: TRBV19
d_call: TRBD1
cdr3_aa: CASSARDRGGNTIYF
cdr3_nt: TGTGCCAGTAGTGCCCGGGACAGGGGTGGAAACACCATATATTTT

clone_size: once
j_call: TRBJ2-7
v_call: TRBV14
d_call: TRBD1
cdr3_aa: CASSQVRTGGGEQYF
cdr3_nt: TGTGCCAGCAGCCAAGTGCGGACAGGGGGCGGCGAGCAGTACTTC

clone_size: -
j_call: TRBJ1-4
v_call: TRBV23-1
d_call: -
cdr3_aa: CASIPSSGRAGNEKLFF
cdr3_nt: TGCGCCAGCATCCCCTCCTCGGGGAGGGCAGGGAATGAAAAACTGTTTTTT

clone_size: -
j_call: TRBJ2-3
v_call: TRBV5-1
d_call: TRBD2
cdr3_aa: CASSLELAGTDTQYF
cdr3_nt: TGCGCCAGCAGCTTGGAACTAGCGGGGACAGATACGCAGTATTTT

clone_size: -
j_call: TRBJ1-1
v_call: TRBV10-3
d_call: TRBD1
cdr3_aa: CAITRDRGAEAFF
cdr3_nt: TGTGCCATCACCCGGGACAGGGGGGCTGAAGCTTTCTTT

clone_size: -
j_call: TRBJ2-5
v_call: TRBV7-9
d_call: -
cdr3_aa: CASSRDQRETQYF
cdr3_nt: TGTGCCAGCAGCCGCGACCAAAGAGAGACCCAGTACTTC

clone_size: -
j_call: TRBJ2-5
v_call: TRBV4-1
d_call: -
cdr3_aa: CASSDQHWGETQYF
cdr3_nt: TGCGCCAGCAGCGACCAACACTGGGGAGAGACCCAGTACTTC

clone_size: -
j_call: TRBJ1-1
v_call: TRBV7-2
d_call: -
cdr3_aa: CASRQNRHEAFF
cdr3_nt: TGTGCCAGCAGACAAAACCGACACGAAGCTTTCTTT

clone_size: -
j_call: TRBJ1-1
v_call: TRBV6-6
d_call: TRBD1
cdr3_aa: CASSHTGTAAAFF
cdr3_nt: TGTGCCAGCAGTCACACCGGGACAGCGGCAGCTTTCTTT

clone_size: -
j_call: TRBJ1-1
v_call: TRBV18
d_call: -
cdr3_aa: CASSVGPNTEAFF
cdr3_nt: TGTGCCAGCTCAGTCGGACCGAACACTGAAGCTTTCTTT

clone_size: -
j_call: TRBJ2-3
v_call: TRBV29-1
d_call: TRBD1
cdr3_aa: CSVEQGEDTQYF
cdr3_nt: TGCAGCGTTGAACAGGGGGAAGATACGCAGTATTTT

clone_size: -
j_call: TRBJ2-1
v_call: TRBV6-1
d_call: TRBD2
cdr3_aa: CASSERTSGGAVDEQFF
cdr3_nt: TGTGCCAGCAGTGAAAGGACTAGCGGGGGGGCCGTCGATGAGCAGTTCTTC

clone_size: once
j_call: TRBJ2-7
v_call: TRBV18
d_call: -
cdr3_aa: CASSPKLDSYEQYF
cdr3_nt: TGTGCCAGCTCACCAAAATTAGACTCCTACGAGCAGTACTTC

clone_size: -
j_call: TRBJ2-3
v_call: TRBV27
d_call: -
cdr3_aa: CASSFSTDTQYF
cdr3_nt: TGTGCCAGCAGTTTTAGCACAGATACGCAGTATTTT

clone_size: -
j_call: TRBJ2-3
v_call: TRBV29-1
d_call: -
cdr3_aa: CSAPEGWVLTDTQYF
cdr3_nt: TGCAGCGCCCCAGAGGGGTGGGTCTTGACAGATACGCAGTATTTT

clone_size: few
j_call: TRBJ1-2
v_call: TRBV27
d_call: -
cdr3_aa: CASSRLQGNNYGYTF
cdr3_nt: TGTGCCAGCAGCCGCCTTCAGGGTAATAACTATGGCTACACCTTC

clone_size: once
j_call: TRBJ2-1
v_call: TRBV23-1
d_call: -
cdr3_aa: CASSQGSSNEQFF
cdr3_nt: TGCGCCAGCAGTCAAGGCAGTTCTAATGAGCAGTTCTTC

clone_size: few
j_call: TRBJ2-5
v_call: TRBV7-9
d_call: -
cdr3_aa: CASSPTDETQYF
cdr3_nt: TGTGCCAGCAGCCCAACTGATGAGACCCAGTACTTC

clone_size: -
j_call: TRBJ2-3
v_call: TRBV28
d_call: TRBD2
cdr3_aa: CASSQSGVADTQYF
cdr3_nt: TGTGCCAGCAGCCAGAGCGGGGTGGCAGATACGCAGTATTTT

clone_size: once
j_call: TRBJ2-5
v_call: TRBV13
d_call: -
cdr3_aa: CASSLLGLAGKETQYF
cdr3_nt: TGTGCCAGCAGCTTATTAGGGCTAGCAGGGAAAGAGACCCAGTACTTC

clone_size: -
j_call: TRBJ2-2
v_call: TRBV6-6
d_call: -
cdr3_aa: CASSLTSTGELFF
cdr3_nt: TGTGCCAGCAGTTTAACGAGCACCGGGGAGCTGTTTTTT

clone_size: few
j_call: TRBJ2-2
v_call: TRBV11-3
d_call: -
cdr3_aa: CASSHDGNTGELFF
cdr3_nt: TGTGCCAGCAGCCACGACGGGAACACCGGGGAGCTGTTTTTT

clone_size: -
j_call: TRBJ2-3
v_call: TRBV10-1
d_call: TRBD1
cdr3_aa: CASSADRGFTDTQYF
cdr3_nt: TGCGCCAGCAGTGCGGACAGGGGGTTCACAGATACGCAGTATTTT

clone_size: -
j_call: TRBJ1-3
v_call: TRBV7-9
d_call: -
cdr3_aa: CASSLGTNSGNTIYF
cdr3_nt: TGTGCCAGCAGCTTAGGGACAAACTCTGGAAACACCATATATTTT

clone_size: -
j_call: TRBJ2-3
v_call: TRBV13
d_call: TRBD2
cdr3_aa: CASSWGLAGVTDTQYF
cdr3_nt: TGTGCCAGCAGCTGGGGACTAGCGGGGGTCACAGATACGCAGTATTTT

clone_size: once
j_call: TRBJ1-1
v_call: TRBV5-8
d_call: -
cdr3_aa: CASSFWLSGGNTEAFF
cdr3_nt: TGTGCCAGCAGCTTTTGGCTCTCGGGTGGGAACACTGAAGCTTTCTTT

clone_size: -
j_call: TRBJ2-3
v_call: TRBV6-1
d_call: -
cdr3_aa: CASSLGGPTDTQYF
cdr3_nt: TGTGCCAGCAGCCTCGGTGGGCCCACAGATACGCAGTATTTT

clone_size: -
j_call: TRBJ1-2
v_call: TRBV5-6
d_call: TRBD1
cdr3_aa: CASSLGQGQLYGYTF
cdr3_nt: TGTGCCAGCAGCTTGGGACAGGGGCAGCTCTATGGCTACACCTTC

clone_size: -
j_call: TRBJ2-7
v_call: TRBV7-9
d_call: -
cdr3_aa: CASSARISRQYF
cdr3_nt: TGTGCCAGCAGCGCCCGGATAAGTCGGCAGTACTTC

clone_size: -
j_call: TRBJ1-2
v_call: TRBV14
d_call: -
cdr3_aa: CASSQDLTSYGYTF
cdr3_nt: TGTGCCAGCAGCCAAGATTTAACCAGCTATGGCTACACCTTC

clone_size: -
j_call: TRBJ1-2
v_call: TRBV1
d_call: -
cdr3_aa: CTSSQCMAPGYTF
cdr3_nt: TGCACCAGCAGCCAGTGCATGGCGCCGGGCTACACCTTC

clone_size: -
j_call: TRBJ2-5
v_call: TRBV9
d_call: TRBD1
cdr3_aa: CASSVADRSQETQYF
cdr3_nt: TGTGCCAGCAGCGTAGCGGACAGGTCCCAAGAGACCCAGTACTTC

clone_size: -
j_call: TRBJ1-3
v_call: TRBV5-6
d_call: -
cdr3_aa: CASSLTLPSGNTIYF
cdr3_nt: TGTGCCAGCAGCCTGACCCTCCCTTCTGGAAACACCATATATTTT

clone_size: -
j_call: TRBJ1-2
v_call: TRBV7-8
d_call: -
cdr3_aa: CASSLARRSYGYTF
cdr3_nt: TGTGCCAGCAGCTTAGCGCGCAGGAGCTATGGCTACACCTTC

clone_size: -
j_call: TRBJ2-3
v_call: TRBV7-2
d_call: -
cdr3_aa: CASTRLGGGDTQYF
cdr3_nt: TGTGCCAGCACCCGCCTCGGGGGCGGAGATACGCAGTATTTT

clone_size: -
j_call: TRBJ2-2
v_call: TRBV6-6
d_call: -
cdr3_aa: CATREQGYTGELFF
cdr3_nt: TGTGCCACCCGGGAGCAGGGATACACCGGGGAGCTGTTTTTT

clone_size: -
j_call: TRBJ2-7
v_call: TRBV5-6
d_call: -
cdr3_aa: CASSLGIYSYEQYF
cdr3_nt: TGTGCCAGCAGCTTGGGGATCTACTCCTACGAGCAGTACTTC

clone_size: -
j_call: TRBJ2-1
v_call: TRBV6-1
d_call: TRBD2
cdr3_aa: CASSGGGLAGVYNEQFF
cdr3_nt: TGTGCCAGCAGTGGCGGGGGACTAGCGGGGGTCTACAATGAGCAGTTCTTC